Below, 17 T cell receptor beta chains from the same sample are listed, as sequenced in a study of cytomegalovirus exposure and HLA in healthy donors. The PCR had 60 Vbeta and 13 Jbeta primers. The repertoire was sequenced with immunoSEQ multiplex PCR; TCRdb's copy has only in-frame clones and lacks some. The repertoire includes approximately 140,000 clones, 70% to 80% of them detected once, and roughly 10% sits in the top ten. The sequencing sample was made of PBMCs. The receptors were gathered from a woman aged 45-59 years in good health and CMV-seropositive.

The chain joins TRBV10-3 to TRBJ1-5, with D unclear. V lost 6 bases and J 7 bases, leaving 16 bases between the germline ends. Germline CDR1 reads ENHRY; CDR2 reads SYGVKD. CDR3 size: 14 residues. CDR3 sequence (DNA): TGTGCCATCAGCCCGGATGGAGGAGGACAGCCCCAGCATTTT. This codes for CAISPDGGGQPQHF.

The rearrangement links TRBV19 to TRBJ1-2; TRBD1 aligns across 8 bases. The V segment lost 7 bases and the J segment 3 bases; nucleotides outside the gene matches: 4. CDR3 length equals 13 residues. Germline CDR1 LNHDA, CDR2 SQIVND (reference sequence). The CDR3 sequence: CASKDRGHYGYTF. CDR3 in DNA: TGTGCCAGTAAAGACAGGGGACACTATGGCTACACCTTC.

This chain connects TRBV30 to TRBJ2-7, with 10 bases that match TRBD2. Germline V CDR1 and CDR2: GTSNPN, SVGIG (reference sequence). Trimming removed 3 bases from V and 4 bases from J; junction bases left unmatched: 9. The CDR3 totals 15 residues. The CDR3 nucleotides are TGTGCCTGGAGGACCTTAGCGGGGGGAAGTTACGAGCAGTACTTC. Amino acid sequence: CAWRTLAGGSYEQYF.

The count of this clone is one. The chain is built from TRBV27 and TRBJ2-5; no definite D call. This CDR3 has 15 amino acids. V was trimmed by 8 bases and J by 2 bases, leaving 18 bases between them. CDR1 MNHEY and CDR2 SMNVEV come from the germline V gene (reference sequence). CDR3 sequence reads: CASRVVPNVQETQYF. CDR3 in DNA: TGTGCCAGCCGCGTTGTCCCGAACGTGCAAGAGACCCAGTACTTC.

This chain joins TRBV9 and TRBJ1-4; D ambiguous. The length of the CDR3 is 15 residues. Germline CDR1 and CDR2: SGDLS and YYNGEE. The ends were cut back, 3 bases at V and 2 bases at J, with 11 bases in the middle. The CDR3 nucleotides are TGTGCCAGCAGCGCAAGAGAGGGTACTAATGAAAAACTGTTTTTT. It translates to CASSAREGTNEKLFF.

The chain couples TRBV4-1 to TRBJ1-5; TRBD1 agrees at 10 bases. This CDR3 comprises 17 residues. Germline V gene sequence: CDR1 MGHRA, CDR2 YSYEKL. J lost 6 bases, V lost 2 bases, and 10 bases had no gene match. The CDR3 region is CASSQYYGQGGFQPQHF. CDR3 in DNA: TGCGCCAGCAGCCAATACTACGGACAGGGGGGATTTCAGCCCCAGCATTTT.

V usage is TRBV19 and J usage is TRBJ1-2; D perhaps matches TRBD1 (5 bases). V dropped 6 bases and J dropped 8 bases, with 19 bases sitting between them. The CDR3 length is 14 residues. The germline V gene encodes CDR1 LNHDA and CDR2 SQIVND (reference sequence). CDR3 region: CASRSYQGLGGYTF. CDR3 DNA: TGTGCCAGTAGGTCATATCAGGGTTTGGGCGGCTACACCTTC.

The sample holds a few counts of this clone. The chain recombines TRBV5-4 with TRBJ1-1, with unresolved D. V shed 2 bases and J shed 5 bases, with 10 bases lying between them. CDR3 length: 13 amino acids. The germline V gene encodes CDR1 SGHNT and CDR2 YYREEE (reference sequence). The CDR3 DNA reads TGTGCCAGCAGCTTTCCGACGGGAACTGAAGCTTTCTTT. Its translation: CASSFPTGTEAFF.

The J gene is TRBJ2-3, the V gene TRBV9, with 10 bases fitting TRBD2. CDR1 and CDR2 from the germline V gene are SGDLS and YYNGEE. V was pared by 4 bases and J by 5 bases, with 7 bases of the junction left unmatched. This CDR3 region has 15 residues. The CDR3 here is CASSLLAGAVDTQYF. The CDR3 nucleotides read TGTGCCAGCAGCCTTCTAGCGGGGGCGGTAGATACGCAGTATTTT.

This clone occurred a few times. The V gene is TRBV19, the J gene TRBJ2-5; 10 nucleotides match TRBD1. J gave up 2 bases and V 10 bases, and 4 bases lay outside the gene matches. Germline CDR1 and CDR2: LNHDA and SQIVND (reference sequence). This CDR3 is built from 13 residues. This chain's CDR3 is CAIPDRGQETQYF. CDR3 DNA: TGTGCCATTCCGGACAGGGGGCAAGAGACCCAGTACTTC.

The CDR3: CASAPISDNSPLHF. The CDR3 nucleotides are TGTGCCAGCGCCCCCATCTCGGATAATTCACCCCTCCACTTT. This chain uses TRBV28 with TRBJ1-6; no clear D gene. Germline values: CDR1 MDHEN, CDR2 SYDVKM. This CDR3 spans 14 amino acids. V was shortened by 8 bases and J by 5 bases, with 13 bases between the two germline ends.

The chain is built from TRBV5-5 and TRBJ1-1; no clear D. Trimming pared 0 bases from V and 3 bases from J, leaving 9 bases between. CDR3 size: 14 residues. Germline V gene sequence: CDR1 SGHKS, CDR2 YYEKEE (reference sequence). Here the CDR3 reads CASSLATEDTEAFF. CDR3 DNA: TGTGCCAGCAGCTTGGCGACGGAGGACACTGAAGCTTTCTTT.

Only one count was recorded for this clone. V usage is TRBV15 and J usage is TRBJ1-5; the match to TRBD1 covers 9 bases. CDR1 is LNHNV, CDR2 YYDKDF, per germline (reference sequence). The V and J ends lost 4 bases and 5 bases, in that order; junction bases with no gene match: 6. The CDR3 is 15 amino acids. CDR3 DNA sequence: TGTGCCACCAGCATTCAACAGGGGGCATATCAGCCCCAGCATTTT. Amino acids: CATSIQQGAYQPQHF.

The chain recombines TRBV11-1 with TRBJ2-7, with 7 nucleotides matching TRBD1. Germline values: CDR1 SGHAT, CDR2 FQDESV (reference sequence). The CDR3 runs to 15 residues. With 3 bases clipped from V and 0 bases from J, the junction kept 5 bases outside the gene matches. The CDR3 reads CASSFGTASSYEQYF. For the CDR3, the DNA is TGTGCCAGCAGCTTTGGGACAGCTAGCTCCTACGAGCAGTACTTC.

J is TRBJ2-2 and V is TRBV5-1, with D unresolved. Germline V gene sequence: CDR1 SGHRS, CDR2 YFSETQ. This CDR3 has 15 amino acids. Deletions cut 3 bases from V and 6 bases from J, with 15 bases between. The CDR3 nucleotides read TGCGCCAGCAGCTCGCTTAACGGGTTTGCCGGGGAGCTGTTTTTT. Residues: CASSSLNGFAGELFF. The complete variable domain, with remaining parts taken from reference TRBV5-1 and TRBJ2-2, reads KAGVTQTPRYLIKTRGQQVTLSCSPISGHRSVSWYQQTPGQGLQFLFEYFSETQRNKGNFPGRFSGRQFSNSRSEMNVSTLELGDSALYLCASSSLNGFAGELFFGEGSRLTVL.

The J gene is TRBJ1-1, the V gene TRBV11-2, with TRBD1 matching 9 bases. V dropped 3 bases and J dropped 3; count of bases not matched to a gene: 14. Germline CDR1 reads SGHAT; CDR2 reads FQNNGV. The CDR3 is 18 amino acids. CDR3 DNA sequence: TGTGCCAGCAGCTTTACCCGACAGGGGGGTAAGTCGGACACTGAAGCTTTCTTT. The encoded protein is CASSFTRQGGKSDTEAFF.

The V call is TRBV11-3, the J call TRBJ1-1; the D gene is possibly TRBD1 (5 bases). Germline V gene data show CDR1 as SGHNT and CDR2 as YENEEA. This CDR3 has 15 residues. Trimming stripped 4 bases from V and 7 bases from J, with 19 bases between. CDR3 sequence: CASSSSGGERGEAFF. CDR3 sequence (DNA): TGTGCCAGCAGCTCGAGCGGAGGGGAGAGGGGTGAAGCTTTCTTT.